A selection of T cell receptor beta chains follows, all from one sample in a study of cytomegalovirus exposure and HLA in healthy donors. Here immunoSEQ multiplex PCR was the method, and the copy in TCRdb shows in-frame clones only, minus some. The repertoire has about 160,000 clones, roughly 85% of them found once; the top ten carry 8.5%. The source material was PBMCs. Every receptor here comes from a male donor in good health and CMV-seropositive. Each CDR3 is given with its conserved first and last residue. A D gene is named only where the DNA matches it firmly. Only some rows state a clone size, as once, few, many or a class for expanded clones.

V,size,J,D,DNA,CDR3
TRBV6-5,NA,TRBJ2-2,NA,TGTGCCAGCAGCCGTGGGCCGAACACCGGGGAGCTGTTTTTT,CASSRGPNTGELFF
TRBV21-1,few,TRBJ1-1,NA,TGTGCCAGCAGCAAAGTCGTGGAGGGGGGGCCGAACACTGAAGCTTTCTTT,CASSKVVEGGPNTEAFF
TRBV11-2,few,TRBJ2-5,TRBD1,TGTGCCAGCAGCCCGGGACAGGGTCGGGAGCAGTACTTC,CASSPGQGREQYF
TRBV9,NA,TRBJ1-6,NA,TGTGCCAGCAGCACAACTCAGGGGAGTTCATCCCTCCACTTT,CASSTTQGSSSLHF
TRBV28,few,TRBJ1-3,NA,TGTGCCAGCCGCAGGGGCTCTGGAAACACCATATATTTT,CASRRGSGNTIYF
TRBV5-6,NA,TRBJ1-1,NA,TGTGCCAGCAGCTTAACAGGGCAACTTGAAGCTTTCTTT,CASSLTGQLEAFF
TRBV4-3,once,TRBJ2-5,NA,TGCGCCAGCAGCCAAGCCAAAGGGGTAGGCCAAGAGACCCAGTACTTC,CASSQAKGVGQETQYF
TRBV29-1,NA,TRBJ1-3,NA,TGCAGCGTTGATCCGGGGAGTAGCTCTGGAAACACCATATATTTT,CSVDPGSSSGNTIYF
TRBV27,NA,TRBJ1-2,TRBD1,TGTGCCAGCAGTTTGACAGGGCCAACTTATGGCTACACCTTC,CASSLTGPTYGYTF
TRBV27,once,TRBJ1-6,NA,TGTGCCAGCACCGAGACATACGGCTCCTATAATTCACCCCTCCACTTT,CASTETYGSYNSPLHF
TRBV7-2,NA,TRBJ2-7,TRBD2,TGTGCCAGCAGCTTAAAAGCGGGGGCTGGTTACGAGCAGTACTTC,CASSLKAGAGYEQYF
TRBV28,NA,TRBJ2-4,NA,TGTGCCAGCAGTTTAGAGACAGGACTAGCCAAAAACATTCAGTACTTC,CASSLETGLAKNIQYF
TRBV28,NA,TRBJ2-4,NA,TGTGCCAGCAGCCGATCGGACAGTCAGTACTTC,CASSRSDSQYF
TRBV9,NA,TRBJ1-2,TRBD1,TGTGCCAGCAGCGTAGAGTGGACAGGGGAGGATGGCTACACCTTC,CASSVEWTGEDGYTF
TRBV9,NA,TRBJ1-1,NA,TGTGCCAGCAGCTCGGGTAGACGCCCGTCGGTGGACACTGAAGCTTTCTTT,CASSSGRRPSVDTEAFF
TRBV27,NA,TRBJ1-1,TRBD1,TGTGCCAGCAGTCCCCAGGGACAGGGAGCTTTCTTT,CASSPQGQGAFF
TRBV5-4,once,TRBJ1-2,TRBD1,TGTGCCAGCAGCTCGGCGACAGGGGGGGATGGCTACACCTTC,CASSSATGGDGYTF
TRBV5-4,NA,TRBJ1-1,NA,TGTGCCAGCAGCGCACCTATTGCGGGAGGGGACACTGAAGCTTTCTTT,CASSAPIAGGDTEAFF
TRBV5-1,NA,TRBJ1-6,TRBD1,TGCGCCAGCAGGGGGGACAGGGGGAATTCACCCCTCCACTTT,CASRGDRGNSPLHF
TRBV18,NA,TRBJ2-2,TRBD1,TGTGCCAGCCTCCAGGGGACAGGGGGCCACACCGGGGAGCTGTTTTTT,CASLQGTGGHTGELFF
TRBV28,once,TRBJ1-5,NA,TGTGCCAGCAGCGCAGGGACACCGGGTGGGAATCAGCCCCAGCATTTT,CASSAGTPGGNQPQHF
TRBV5-1,NA,TRBJ1-1,NA,TGCGCCAGCAGCTTGAGCGGGGAGTCTGAAGCTTTCTTT,CASSLSGESEAFF
TRBV10-3,few,TRBJ2-7,NA,TGTGCCATCAGTGAAGGGACATATTCTTCGGGCTACGAGCAGTACTTC,CAISEGTYSSGYEQYF
TRBV30,NA,TRBJ2-3,TRBD2,TGTGCCTGGAGTGTCGGCGGGGGGTCCACAGATACGCAGTATTTT,CAWSVGGGSTDTQYF
TRBV19,few,TRBJ1-3,NA,TGTGCCAGTAGGGGGGGACGGAACTCTGGAAACACCATATATTTT,CASRGGRNSGNTIYF
TRBV27,NA,TRBJ1-1,NA,TGTGCCAGCAGTTTGCAGGGGAACACTGAAGCTTTCTTT,CASSLQGNTEAFF
TRBV19,NA,TRBJ1-3,NA,TGTGCCAGTAGTATGGGGCAGGTCTTCTCTGGAAACACCATATATTTT,CASSMGQVFSGNTIYF
TRBV18,few,TRBJ1-1,NA,TGTGCCAGCTCACCACACGCCGGAGGGCGGGATGAAGCTTTCTTT,CASSPHAGGRDEAFF
TRBV4-1,NA,TRBJ2-1,TRBD2,TGCGCCAGCAGCCAAGTCCAACTAGCGGGAGTTCATGAGCAGTTCTTC,CASSQVQLAGVHEQFF
TRBV29-1,NA,TRBJ1-2,TRBD1,TGCAGCGCCGGACCGACAGGGGGGACAGGCTACACCTTC,CSAGPTGGTGYTF
TRBV27,NA,TRBJ2-1,TRBD2,TGTGCCAGCAGTTTCCTAAGGACTAGCGGGAAGGAACCACCCCGTCTCGATGAGCAGTTCTTC,CASSFLRTSGKEPPRLDEQFF
TRBV30,NA,TRBJ2-7,NA,TGTGCCTGGAGTCCGCTAAACTCCTACGAGCAGTACTTC,CAWSPLNSYEQYF
TRBV4-1,NA,TRBJ2-7,TRBD2,TGCGCCAGCAGCCAGAATGGGGGGGGAATCTACGAGCAGTACTTC,CASSQNGGGIYEQYF
TRBV2,once,TRBJ1-5,NA,TGTGCCAGCAGACTCGGGACAAACCTGGGCAATCAGCCCCAGCATTTT,CASRLGTNLGNQPQHF
TRBV11-2,NA,TRBJ2-5,NA,TGTGCCAGCAGCCCACAGGGAGAGACCCAGTACTTC,CASSPQGETQYF
TRBV6-1,NA,TRBJ2-1,TRBD2,TGTGCCAGCAGTGAAGTCCGAGCGGGAGGGCCAAGGGAGCAGTTCTTC,CASSEVRAGGPREQFF
TRBV7-2,NA,TRBJ2-5,NA,TGTGCCAGCAGCCCCCATACCCCGAGGCGGGAGTACTTC,CASSPHTPRREYF
TRBV30,NA,TRBJ1-4,NA,TGTGCCTGGAGTGTGGCGGGGGGCAGAGCTAATGAAAAACTGTTTTTT,CAWSVAGGRANEKLFF
TRBV10-2,NA,TRBJ1-1,NA,TGCGCCAGCAGGACGGGGAACACTGAAGCTTTCTTT,CASRTGNTEAFF
TRBV5-4,NA,TRBJ1-2,TRBD1,TGTGCCAGCAGCCACATTACTGGGACAGGGCATGGCTACACCTTC,CASSHITGTGHGYTF
TRBV7-2,few,TRBJ2-7,NA,TGTGCCAGCAGCTTTTTAAACGAGCAGTACTTC,CASSFLNEQYF
TRBV30,few,TRBJ2-7,NA,TGTGCCTGGAGTAAAGACTACTCCTACGAGCAGTACTTC,CAWSKDYSYEQYF
TRBV10-2,NA,TRBJ1-5,TRBD1,TGCGCCAGCTCTCCCGGGACAGGGGGTAATCAGCCCCAGCATTTT,CASSPGTGGNQPQHF
TRBV7-9,NA,TRBJ2-3,NA,TGTGCCAGCAGCCACACAGATACGCAGTATTTT,CASSHTDTQYF
TRBV30,NA,TRBJ2-6,TRBD1,TGTGCCTGGAGTGGGGACAGCACCTCTGGGGCCAACGGCCTGACTTTC,CAWSGDSTSGANGLTF
TRBV7-9,NA,TRBJ2-3,TRBD2,TGTGCCAGCAGCGCTACTAGCGGGGGAAATCCAGATACGCAGTATTTT,CASSATSGGNPDTQYF
TRBV28,NA,TRBJ2-7,NA,TGTGCCAGCAGTTTAGTCGGTGCTATTCCCTCCTACGAGCAGTACTTC,CASSLVGAIPSYEQYF
TRBV7-2,NA,TRBJ1-5,NA,TGTGCCAGCAGCTTGGCCCTCGCGGGGCCGGGTCAGCCCCAGCATTTT,CASSLALAGPGQPQHF
TRBV18,NA,TRBJ1-1,TRBD1,TGTGCCAGCTCAGCAATCGGGACAGGGAACATGAACACTGAAGCTTTCTTT,CASSAIGTGNMNTEAFF
TRBV5-1,NA,TRBJ2-3,NA,TGCGCCAGCAGCCACGACAGACCTAGCACAGATACGCAGTATTTT,CASSHDRPSTDTQYF
TRBV7-2,NA,TRBJ1-1,TRBD1,TGTGCCAGCAGCGCTCGACAGGGGGCGACCACTGAAGCTTTCTTT,CASSARQGATTEAFF
TRBV7-8,NA,TRBJ2-5,NA,TGTGCCAGCAGCTTAGATACCGAGGCCCAGTACTTC,CASSLDTEAQYF
TRBV29-1,NA,TRBJ1-1,NA,TGCAGCGTCGAACGTCCCTCTGAAGCTTTCTTT,CSVERPSEAFF
TRBV28,NA,TRBJ2-7,NA,TGTGCCAGCAACCCTTCACAGGGCCTTCTCTACGAGCAGTACTTC,CASNPSQGLLYEQYF
TRBV28,NA,TRBJ2-7,NA,TGTGCCAGCACCTCTACGGCGGGGTCTCTCGAGCAGTACTTC,CASTSTAGSLEQYF